The 14 T cell receptor beta chains reported below all come from one sample, sequenced in a study of blood T cell repertoires in COVID-19. The data were produced by immunoSEQ multiplex PCR, yet TCRdb's version contains in-frame clones alone and is incomplete. This table holds 100,000 to 150,000 clones, approximately 88% found once. The specimen was peripheral blood. The receptors derive from a man aged 50 to 59 with acute or convalescent COVID-19.

The DNA for the CDR3 is TGTGCCAGCTCACCACAGCGCGGTGAAGCTTTCTTT. This gives the protein CASSPQRGEAFF. This chain uses TRBV18 with TRBJ1-1; D ambiguous. CDR1 and CDR2 from the germline V gene are KGHSH and LQKENI. CDR3 size: 12 residues. Between the trimmed V and J ends, which lost 1 base and 7 bases, there was a span of 7 bases.

This chain joins TRBV7-9 and TRBJ1-3, with unresolved D. Germline CDR1 reads SEHNR; CDR2 reads FQNEAQ (reference sequence). V was pared by 7 bases and J by 6 bases, with 22 bases between. CDR3 length: 16 amino acids. The chain's CDR3 is CASTRRGQIKENTIYF. DNA of the CDR3: TGTGCCAGCACCCGTCGGGGTCAAATTAAGGAAAACACCATATATTTT.

The chain uses TRBV23-1 and TRBJ2-6, with TRBD1 matching over 9 bases. TRBV23-1 is recorded as an ORF, its role being uncertain. The CDR3 extends over 21 amino acids. J was trimmed by 0 bases and V by 8 bases; bases with no gene match: 20. This CDR3 reads CASFQGQGTEGLNSGANVLTF. The CDR3, as DNA: TGCGCCAGCTTCCAAGGACAGGGGACAGAAGGCCTGAACTCTGGGGCCAACGTCCTGACTTTC.

The rearrangement joins TRBV10-3 to TRBJ2-5; TRBD2 matches at 7 bases. V lost 8 bases, J lost 4 bases, and 4 bases stayed unmatched. This CDR3 comprises 12 residues. Germline-derived CDR1 and CDR2 are ENHRY and SYGVKD. The CDR3 nucleotides read TGTGCCATCGGGGCGGGAGTAGAGACCCAGTACTTC. The encoded protein is CAIGAGVETQYF.

This chain links TRBV6-5 with TRBJ2-7; maybe TRBD2 (5 bases). The CDR3 runs to 14 residues. CDR1 is MNHEY and CDR2 is SVGAGI in the germline V gene. The V and J ends lost 5 bases and 5 bases respectively, with 16 bases between them. CDR3 coding DNA: TGTGCCAGCAGTCTTCAATTCCAGAGGGACGAGCAGTACTTC. This sequence encodes CASSLQFQRDEQYF.

Regarding this clone: Germline and junction disagree at one end, which may indicate a read error. The gene calls are TRBV7-7 and TRBJ2-2, with 7 bases identical to TRBD1. CDR3 length: 15 residues. In germline, CDR1 is SSHAT, CDR2 FNYEAQ (reference sequence). CDR3 sequence (DNA): TGTGCTAGCAGCCGAGGACAGGCGAACACCGGGGAGCTGTTTTTT. Translating it yields CASSRGQANTGELFF.

This rearrangement joins TRBV25-1 to TRBJ2-1; 8 bases map to TRBD2. V shed 5 bases, J shed 2 bases, and the junction held 2 bases outside the gene matches. From germline, CDR1 is MGHDK and CDR2 SYGVNS. The CDR3 runs 14 residues. The chain's CDR3 is CASSREGPYNEQFF. CDR3 sequence (DNA): TGTGCCAGCAGTCGGGAGGGACCCTACAATGAGCAGTTCTTC.

The rearrangement links TRBV24-1 to TRBJ1-1, with 8 bases that match TRBD1. This CDR3 has 13 residues. Germline V gene lookup returns CDR1 KGHDR and CDR2 SFDVKD. Trimming took 5 bases from V and 10 from J; bases not matched to a gene: 8. CDR3 in amino acids: CATSGTGKGGAFF. Here the CDR3 DNA reads TGTGCCACCAGTGGGACAGGGAAGGGGGGAGCTTTCTTT.

There are a few counts of this clone. The rearrangement uses TRBV6-5 and TRBJ2-5, with 10 bases fitting TRBD2. The ends lost 11 bases at V and 4 bases at J; junction bases unmatched: 13. Germline V gene lookup returns CDR1 MNHEY and CDR2 SVGAGI. CDR3 length: 15 amino acids. The CDR3 region is CAGRGSGGALETQYF. The CDR3 DNA follows: TGTGCCGGTCGGGGGAGCGGGGGGGCCTTAGAGACCCAGTACTTC.

The chain joins TRBV7-3 to TRBJ1-1, with 10 bases matching TRBD1. Germline V gives CDR1 SGHTA, CDR2 FQGTGA. The CDR3 sequence is 14 residues long. The V gene end was trimmed by 7 bases and the J gene end by 3 bases; junction bases not matched to a gene: 5. Here the CDR3 DNA reads TGTGCCAGCATCCCCGGGACAGGGGACACTGAAGCTTTCTTT. Amino acid sequence: CASIPGTGDTEAFF.

The rearrangement links TRBV28 to TRBJ1-5, with a possible D match to TRBD1 (6 bases). The CDR3 runs 15 residues. Trimming took 3 bases from V and 5 from J, leaving 14 bases between them. Looked up from germline, CDR1 is MDHEN and CDR2 is SYDVKM. CDR3 DNA: TGTGCCAGCAGTTTGGGGACACTGCCGGATCAGCCCCAGCATTTT. Translated, it gives CASSLGTLPDQPQHF.

This clone has a handful of counts. The rearrangement uses TRBV18 and TRBJ1-1, with 8 bases identical to TRBD1. Per the germline V gene, CDR1 is KGHSH and CDR2 is LQKENI. The CDR3 loop spans 14 amino acids. The trim removed 2 bases at V and 3 bases at J, leaving 2 bases unmatched. The CDR3 loop is CASSPLDRDTEAFF. The CDR3 bases are TGTGCCAGCTCACCATTGGACAGGGACACTGAAGCTTTCTTT. Drawing the rest from reference TRBV18 and TRBJ1-1, the complete variable domain is NAGVMQNPRHLVRRRGQEARLRCSPMKGHSHVYWYRQLPEEGLKFMVYLQKENIIDESGMPKERFSAEFPKEGPSILRIQQVVRGDSAAYFCASSPLDRDTEAFFGQGTRLTVV.

This clone is a singleton in its sample. The chain has TRBV5-1 and TRBJ1-6; D unresolved. Germline V gives CDR1 SGHRS, CDR2 YFSETQ. The CDR3 loop spans 15 amino acids. V was shortened by 0 bases and J by 10 bases, with 14 bases between the two germline ends. CDR3 sequence reads: CASSLGGKGESPLHF. The CDR3, as DNA: TGCGCCAGCAGCTTGGGAGGGAAGGGAGAGTCACCCCTCCACTTT.

This rearrangement joins TRBV20-1 to TRBJ1-1; D remains ambiguous. Trimming left V 0 bases short and J 8 bases short, with 4 bases between. The CDR3 has 10 amino acids. Germline lookup yields CDR1 DFQATT and CDR2 SNEGSKA (reference sequence). CDR3 DNA: TGCAGTGCTAGAGACAGGGAAGCTTTCTTT. Translating it yields CSARDREAFF.